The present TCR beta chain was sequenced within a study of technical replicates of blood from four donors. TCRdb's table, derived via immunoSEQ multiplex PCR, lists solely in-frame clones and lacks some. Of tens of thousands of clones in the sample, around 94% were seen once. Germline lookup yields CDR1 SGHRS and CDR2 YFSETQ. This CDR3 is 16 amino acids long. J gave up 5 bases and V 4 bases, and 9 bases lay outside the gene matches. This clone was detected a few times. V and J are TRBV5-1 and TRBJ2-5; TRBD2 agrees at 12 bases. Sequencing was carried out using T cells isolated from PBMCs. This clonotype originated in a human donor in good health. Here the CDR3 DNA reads TGCGCCAGCAGCCCGGAAACTAGCGGGGGGCGGGAGACCCAGTACTTC. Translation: CASSPETSGGRETQYF.